This T cell receptor beta chain was captured by sequencing in a study of T cell responses to AZD1222 COVID-19 vaccine. Sequencing was performed with immunoSEQ multiplex PCR; in TCRdb, only in-frame clones are kept and a portion is missing. This sample has approximately 110,000 clones; approximately 88% occur once, and the top ten carry approximately 5.4%. Findings of the study overall: No day 14 peak samples; only post-peak repertoires were characterized. Vaccine-related CD4 TCRs covered spike, predominating at 160-218 and 743-854. There were mostly white British donors and more females than males, and clonal diversity was possibly underestimated.

Per germline, CDR1 SGHDT and CDR2 YYEEEE. CDR3 size: 14 residues. Trimming shortened V by 4 bases and J by 6 bases, and 11 bases separated the two germline ends. Comment on this clone: Its antigen is as yet unknown.

This receptor was taken from an adult in good health. The sequences come from peripheral blood, collected on day 0 of AZD1222 vaccination. The V and J genes are TRBV5-6 and TRBJ1-6; D remains ambiguous. CDR3 in amino acids: CASSTPAGNSPLHF. CDR3 coding DNA: TGTGCCAGCAGCACCCCTGCTGGTAATTCACCCCTCCACTTT.